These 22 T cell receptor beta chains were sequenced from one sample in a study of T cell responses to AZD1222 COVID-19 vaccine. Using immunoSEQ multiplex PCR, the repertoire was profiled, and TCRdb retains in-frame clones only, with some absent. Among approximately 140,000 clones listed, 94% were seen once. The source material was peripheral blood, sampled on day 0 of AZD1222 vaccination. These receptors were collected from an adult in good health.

CDR3 sequence reads: CSASGQPEAFF. CDR3 nucleotides: TGCAGTGCTTCAGGACAGCCTGAAGCTTTCTTT. V and J are TRBV20-1 and TRBJ1-1; D is perhaps TRBD1 (6 bases). The CDR3 contains 11 residues. Germline CDR1 and CDR2: DFQATT and SNEGSKA (reference sequence). V lost 5 bases, J lost 6 bases, and 10 bases lay in between.

The CDR3 bases are TGTGCCAGCTACTACCTCAAATGGGATCAGCCCCAGCATTTT. Its translation: CASYYLKWDQPQHF. The V gene is TRBV2, the J gene TRBJ1-5; D not certain. The CDR3 has 14 residues. The V gene's germline CDR1 is SNHLY and CDR2 FYNNEI. The V gene lost 8 bases and the J gene lost 5 bases, with 16 bases spanning the gap.

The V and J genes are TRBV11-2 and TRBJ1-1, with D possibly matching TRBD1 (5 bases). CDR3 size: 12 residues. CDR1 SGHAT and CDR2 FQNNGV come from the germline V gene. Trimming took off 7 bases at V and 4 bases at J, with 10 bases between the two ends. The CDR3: CASTLGTTEAFF. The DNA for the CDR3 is TGTGCCAGCACTTTAGGGACCACTGAAGCTTTCTTT.

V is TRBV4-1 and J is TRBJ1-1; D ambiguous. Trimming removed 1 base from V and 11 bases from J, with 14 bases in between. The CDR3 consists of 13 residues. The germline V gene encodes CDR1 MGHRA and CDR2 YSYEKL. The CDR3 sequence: CASSQANGQQAFF. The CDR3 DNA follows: TGCGCCAGCAGCCAAGCTAACGGGCAGCAGGCTTTCTTT.

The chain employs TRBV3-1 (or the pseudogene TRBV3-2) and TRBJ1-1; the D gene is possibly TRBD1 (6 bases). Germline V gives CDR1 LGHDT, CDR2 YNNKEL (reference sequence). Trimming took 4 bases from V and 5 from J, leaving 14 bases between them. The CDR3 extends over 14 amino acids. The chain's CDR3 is CASSLRGRETEAFF. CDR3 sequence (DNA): TGTGCCAGCAGCCTCAGGGGTCGGGAGACTGAAGCTTTCTTT.

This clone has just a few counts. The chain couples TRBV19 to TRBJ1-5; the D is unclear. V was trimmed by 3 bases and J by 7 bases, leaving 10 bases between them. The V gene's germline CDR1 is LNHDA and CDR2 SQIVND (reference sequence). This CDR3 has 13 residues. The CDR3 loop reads CASSITTFQPQHF. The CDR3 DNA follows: TGTGCCAGTAGTATCACCACCTTCCAGCCCCAGCATTTT.

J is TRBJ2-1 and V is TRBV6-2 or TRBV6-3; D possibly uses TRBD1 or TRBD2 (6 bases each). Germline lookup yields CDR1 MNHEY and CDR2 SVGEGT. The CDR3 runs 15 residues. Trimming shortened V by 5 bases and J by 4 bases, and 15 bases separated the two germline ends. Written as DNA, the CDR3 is TGTGCCAGCAGTACCCCGCGGGGACATTACAATGAGCAGTTCTTC. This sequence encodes CASSTPRGHYNEQFF.

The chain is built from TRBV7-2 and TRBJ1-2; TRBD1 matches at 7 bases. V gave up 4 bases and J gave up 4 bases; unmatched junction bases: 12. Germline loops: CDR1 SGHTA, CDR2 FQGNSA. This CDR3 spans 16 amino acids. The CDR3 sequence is CASSSQTGYGAYGYTF. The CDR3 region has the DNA TGTGCCAGCAGCTCTCAGACAGGGTACGGTGCCTATGGCTACACCTTC.

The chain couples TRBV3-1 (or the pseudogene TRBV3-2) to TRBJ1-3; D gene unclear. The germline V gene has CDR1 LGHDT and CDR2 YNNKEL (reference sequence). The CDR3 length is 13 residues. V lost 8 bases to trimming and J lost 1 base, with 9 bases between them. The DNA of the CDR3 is TGTGCCAGCGCGATAGGGTCTGGAAACACCATATATTTT. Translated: CASAIGSGNTIYF.

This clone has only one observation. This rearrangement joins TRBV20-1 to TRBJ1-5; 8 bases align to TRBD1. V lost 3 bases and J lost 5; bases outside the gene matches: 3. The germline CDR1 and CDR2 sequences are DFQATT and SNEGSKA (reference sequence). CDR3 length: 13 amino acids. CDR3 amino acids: CSASRDRYQPQHF. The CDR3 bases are TGCAGTGCTAGTCGGGACAGGTATCAGCCCCAGCATTTT.

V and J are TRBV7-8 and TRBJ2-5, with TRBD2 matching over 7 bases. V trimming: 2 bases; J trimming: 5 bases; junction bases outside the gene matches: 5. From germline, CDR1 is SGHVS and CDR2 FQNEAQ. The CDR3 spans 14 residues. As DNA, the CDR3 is TGTGCCAGCAGCTTATGGGCGGGAGTGGAGACCCAGTACTTC. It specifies CASSLWAGVETQYF. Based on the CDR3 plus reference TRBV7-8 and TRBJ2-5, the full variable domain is GAGVSQSPRYKVAKRGQDVALRCDPISGHVSLFWYQQALGQGPEFLTYFQNEAQLDKSGLPSDRFFAERPEGSVSTLKIQRTQQEDSAVYLCASSLWAGVETQYFGPGTRLLVL.

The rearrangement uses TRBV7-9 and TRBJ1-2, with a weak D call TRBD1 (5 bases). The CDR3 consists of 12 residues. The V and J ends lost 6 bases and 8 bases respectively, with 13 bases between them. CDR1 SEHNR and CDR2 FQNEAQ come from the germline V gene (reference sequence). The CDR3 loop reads CASRGPGGGYTF. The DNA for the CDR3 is TGTGCCAGCAGGGGGCCTGGAGGAGGCTACACCTTC.

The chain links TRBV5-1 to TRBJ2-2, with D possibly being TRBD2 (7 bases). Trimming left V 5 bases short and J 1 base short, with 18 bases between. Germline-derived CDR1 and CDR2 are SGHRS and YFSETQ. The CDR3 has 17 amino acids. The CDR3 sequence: CASRGFSRGLNTGELFF. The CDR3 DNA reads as TGCGCCAGCAGGGGGTTTTCGCGGGGGCTGAACACCGGGGAGCTGTTTTTT. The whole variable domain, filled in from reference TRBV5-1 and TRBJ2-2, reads KAGVTQTPRYLIKTRGQQVTLSCSPISGHRSVSWYQQTPGQGLQFLFEYFSETQRNKGNFPGRFSGRQFSNSRSEMNVSTLELGDSALYLCASRGFSRGLNTGELFFGEGSRLTVL.

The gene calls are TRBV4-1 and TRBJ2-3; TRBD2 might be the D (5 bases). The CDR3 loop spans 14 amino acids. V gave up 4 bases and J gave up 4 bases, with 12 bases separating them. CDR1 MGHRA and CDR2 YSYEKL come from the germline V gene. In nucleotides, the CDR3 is TGCGCCAGCAGCCCAATACTGGGAGCAGATACGCAGTATTTT. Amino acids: CASSPILGADTQYF.

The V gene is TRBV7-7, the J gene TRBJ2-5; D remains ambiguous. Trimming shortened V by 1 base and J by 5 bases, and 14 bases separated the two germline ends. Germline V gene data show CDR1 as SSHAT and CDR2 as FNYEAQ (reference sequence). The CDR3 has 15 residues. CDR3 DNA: TGTGCCAGCAGCTTAGGAGGCCGAATAGGGGAGACCCAGTACTTC. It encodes CASSLGGRIGETQYF.

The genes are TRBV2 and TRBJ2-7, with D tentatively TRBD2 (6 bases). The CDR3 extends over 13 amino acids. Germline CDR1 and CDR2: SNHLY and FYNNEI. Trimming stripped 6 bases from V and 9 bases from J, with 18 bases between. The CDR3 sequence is CASSFTGGAWQYV. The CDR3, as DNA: TGTGCCAGCAGCTTTACAGGCGGGGCTTGGCAGTACGTC.

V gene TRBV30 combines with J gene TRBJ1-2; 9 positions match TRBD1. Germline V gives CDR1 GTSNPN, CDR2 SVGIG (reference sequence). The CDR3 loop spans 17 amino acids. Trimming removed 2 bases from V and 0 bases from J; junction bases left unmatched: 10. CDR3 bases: TGTGCCTGGAGTCTCCGGGACAGGGATTTATCTAACTATGGCTACACCTTC. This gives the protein CAWSLRDRDLSNYGYTF.

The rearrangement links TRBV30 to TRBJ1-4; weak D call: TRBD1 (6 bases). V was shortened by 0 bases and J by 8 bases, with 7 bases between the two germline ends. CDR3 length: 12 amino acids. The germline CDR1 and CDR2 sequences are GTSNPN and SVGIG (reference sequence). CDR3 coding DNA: TGTGCCTGGAGTGTTCAGGGGGAAAAACTGTTTTTT. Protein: CAWSVQGEKLFF.

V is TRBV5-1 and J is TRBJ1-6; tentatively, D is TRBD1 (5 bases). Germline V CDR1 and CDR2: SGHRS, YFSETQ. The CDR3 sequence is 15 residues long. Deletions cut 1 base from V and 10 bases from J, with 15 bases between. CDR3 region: CASSLIPEGRSPLHF. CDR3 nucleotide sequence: TGCGCCAGCAGCTTGATCCCGGAGGGACGGTCACCCCTCCACTTT.

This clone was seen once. CDR3 bases: TGCAGCGGTTCCCGGACAAATGAGCAGTTCTTC. It specifies CSGSRTNEQFF. The chain has TRBV29-1 and TRBJ2-1; D is perhaps TRBD1 (5 bases). The V end was cut by 7 bases, the J end by 7 bases, with 11 bases between. From germline, CDR1 is SQVTM and CDR2 ANQGSEA. The CDR3 extends over 11 amino acids.

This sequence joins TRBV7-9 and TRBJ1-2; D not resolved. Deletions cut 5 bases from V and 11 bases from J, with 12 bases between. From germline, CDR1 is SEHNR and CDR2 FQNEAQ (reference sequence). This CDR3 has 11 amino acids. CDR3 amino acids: CASSGSTVYTF. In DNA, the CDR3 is TGTGCCAGCAGCGGCAGTACCGTATACACCTTC.

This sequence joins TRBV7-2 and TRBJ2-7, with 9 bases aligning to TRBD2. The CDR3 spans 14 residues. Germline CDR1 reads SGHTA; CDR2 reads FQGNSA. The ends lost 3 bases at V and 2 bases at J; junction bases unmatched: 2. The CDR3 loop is CASSFSGGPYEQYV. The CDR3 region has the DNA TGTGCCAGCAGCTTTAGCGGGGGACCCTACGAGCAGTACGTC.